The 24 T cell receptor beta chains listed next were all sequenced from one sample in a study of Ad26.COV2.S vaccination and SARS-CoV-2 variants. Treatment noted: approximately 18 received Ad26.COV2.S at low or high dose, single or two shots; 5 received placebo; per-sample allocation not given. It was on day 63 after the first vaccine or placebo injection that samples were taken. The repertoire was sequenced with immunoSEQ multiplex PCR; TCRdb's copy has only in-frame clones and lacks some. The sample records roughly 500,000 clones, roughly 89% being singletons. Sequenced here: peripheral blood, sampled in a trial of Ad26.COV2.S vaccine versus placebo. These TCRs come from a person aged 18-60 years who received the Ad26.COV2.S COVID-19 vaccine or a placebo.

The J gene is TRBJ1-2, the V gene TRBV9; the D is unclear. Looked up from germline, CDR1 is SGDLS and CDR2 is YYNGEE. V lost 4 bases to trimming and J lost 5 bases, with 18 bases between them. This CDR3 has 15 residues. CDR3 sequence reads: CASSITPDRTYGYTF. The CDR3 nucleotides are TGTGCCAGCAGCATCACACCGGACCGGACTTATGGCTACACCTTC.

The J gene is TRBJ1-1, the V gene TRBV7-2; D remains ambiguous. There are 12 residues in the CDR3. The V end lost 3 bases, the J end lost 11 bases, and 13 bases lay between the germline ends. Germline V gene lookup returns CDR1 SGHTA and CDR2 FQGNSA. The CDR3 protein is CASSFSIMGAFF. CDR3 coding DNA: TGTGCCAGCAGCTTTTCAATAATGGGGGCTTTCTTT.

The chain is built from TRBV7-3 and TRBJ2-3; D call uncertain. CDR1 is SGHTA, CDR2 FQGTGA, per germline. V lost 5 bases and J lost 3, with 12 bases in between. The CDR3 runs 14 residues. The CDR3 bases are TGTGCCAGCAGCCCATCTTTCGCGACAGATACGCAGTATTTT. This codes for CASSPSFATDTQYF.

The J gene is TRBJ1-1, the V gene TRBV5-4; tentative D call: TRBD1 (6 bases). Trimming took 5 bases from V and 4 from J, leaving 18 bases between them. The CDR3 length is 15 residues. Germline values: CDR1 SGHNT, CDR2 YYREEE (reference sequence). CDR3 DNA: TGTGCCAGCAGACCCTCCGGACGAGGGGGCACTGAAGCTTTCTTT. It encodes CASRPSGRGGTEAFF.

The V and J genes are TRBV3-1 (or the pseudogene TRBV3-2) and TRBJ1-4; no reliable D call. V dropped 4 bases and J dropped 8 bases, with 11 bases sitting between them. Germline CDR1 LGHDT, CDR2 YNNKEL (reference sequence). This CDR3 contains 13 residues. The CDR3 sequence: CASSPWEGEKLFF. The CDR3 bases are TGTGCCAGCAGCCCGTGGGAAGGAGAAAAACTGTTTTTT.

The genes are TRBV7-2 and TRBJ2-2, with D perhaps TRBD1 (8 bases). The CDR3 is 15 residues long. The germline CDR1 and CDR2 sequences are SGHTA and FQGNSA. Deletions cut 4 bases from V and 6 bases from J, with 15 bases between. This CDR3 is CASSWGGQAAGELFF. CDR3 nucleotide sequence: TGTGCCAGCAGCTGGGGGGGACAGGCGGCCGGGGAGCTGTTTTTT.

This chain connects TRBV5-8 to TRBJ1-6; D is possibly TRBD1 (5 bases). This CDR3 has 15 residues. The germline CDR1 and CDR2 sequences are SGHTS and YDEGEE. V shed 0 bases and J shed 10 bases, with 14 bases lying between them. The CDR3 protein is CASSLGGRPGSPLHF. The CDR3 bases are TGTGCCAGCAGCTTGGGGGGACGACCCGGGTCACCCCTCCACTTT.

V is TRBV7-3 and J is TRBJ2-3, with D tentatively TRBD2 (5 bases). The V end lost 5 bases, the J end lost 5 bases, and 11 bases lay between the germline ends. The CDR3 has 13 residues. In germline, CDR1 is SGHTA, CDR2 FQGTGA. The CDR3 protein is CASSPEGRDTQYF. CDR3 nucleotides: TGTGCCAGCAGCCCAGAAGGGAGAGATACGCAGTATTTT.

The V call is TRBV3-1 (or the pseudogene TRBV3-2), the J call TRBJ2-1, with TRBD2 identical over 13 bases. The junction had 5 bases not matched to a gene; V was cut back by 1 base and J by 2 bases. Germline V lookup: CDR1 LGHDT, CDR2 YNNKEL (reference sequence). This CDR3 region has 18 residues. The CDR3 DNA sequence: TGTGCCAGCAGCCAAGTACTAGCGGGGGGGCCCCCCTACAATGAGCAGTTCTTC. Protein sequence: CASSQVLAGGPPYNEQFF.

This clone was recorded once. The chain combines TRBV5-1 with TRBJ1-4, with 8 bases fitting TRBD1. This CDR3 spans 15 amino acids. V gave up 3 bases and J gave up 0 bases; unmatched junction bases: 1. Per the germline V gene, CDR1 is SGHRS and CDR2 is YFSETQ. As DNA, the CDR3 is TGCGCCAGCAGCTGGGGACAGGCAACTAATGAAAAACTGTTTTTT. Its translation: CASSWGQATNEKLFF.

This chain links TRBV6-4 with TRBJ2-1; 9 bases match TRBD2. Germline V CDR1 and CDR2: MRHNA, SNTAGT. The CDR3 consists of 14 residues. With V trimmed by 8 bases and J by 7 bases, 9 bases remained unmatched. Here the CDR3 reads CASSRLAVGNEQFF. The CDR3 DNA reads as TGTGCCAGCTCCCGACTAGCGGTTGGGAATGAGCAGTTCTTC.

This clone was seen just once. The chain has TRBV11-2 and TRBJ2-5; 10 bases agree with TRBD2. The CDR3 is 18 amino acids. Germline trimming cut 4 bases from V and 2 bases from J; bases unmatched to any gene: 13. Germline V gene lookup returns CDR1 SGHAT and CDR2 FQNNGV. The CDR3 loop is CASSSSLSGGFRQETQYF. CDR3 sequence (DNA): TGTGCCAGCAGCTCTTCCCTTAGCGGGGGGTTTCGGCAAGAGACCCAGTACTTC.

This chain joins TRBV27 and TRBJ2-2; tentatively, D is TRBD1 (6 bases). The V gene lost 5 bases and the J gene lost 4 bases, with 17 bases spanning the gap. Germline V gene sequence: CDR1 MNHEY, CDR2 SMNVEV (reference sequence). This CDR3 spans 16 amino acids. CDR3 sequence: CASSPSRGSGTGELFF. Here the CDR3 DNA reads TGTGCCAGCAGTCCCTCTAGGGGGAGCGGCACCGGGGAGCTGTTTTTT.

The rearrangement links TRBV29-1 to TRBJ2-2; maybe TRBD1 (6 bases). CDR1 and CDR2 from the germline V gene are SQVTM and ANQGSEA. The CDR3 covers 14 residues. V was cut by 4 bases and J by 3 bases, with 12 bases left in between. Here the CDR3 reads CSVASGTYTGELFF. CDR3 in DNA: TGCAGCGTTGCCAGTGGGACATACACCGGGGAGCTGTTTTTT.

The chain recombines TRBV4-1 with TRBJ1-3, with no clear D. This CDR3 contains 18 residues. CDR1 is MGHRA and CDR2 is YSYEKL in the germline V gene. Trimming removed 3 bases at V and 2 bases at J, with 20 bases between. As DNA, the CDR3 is TGCGCCAGCAGCCAGGGCCTTAAAGGGAGGGCCCCTGGAAACACCATATATTTT. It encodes CASSQGLKGRAPGNTIYF.

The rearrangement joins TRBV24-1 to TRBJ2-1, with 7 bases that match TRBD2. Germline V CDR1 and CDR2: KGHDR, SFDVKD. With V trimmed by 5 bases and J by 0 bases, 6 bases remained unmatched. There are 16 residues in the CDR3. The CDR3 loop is CATSVVAGSSYNEQFF. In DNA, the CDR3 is TGTGCCACCAGTGTTGTAGCGGGTAGCTCCTACAATGAGCAGTTCTTC.

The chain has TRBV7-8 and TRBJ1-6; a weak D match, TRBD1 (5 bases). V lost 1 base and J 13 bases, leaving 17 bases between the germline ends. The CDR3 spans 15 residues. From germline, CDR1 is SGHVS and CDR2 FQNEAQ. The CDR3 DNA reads TGTGCCAGCAGCTTAGGGGGGGGACGGGCAGTCCCCCTCCACTTT. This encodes CASSLGGGRAVPLHF.

CDR3 amino acids: CASRLQGMETQYF. Here the CDR3 DNA reads TGTGCCAGCCGCCTCCAGGGGATGGAGACCCAGTACTTC. The chain is built from TRBV27 and TRBJ2-5, with a tentative D call TRBD1 (6 bases). Germline CDR1 reads MNHEY; CDR2 reads SMNVEV (reference sequence). CDR3 length: 13 amino acids. The V and J ends lost 8 bases and 5 bases respectively, with 15 bases between them.

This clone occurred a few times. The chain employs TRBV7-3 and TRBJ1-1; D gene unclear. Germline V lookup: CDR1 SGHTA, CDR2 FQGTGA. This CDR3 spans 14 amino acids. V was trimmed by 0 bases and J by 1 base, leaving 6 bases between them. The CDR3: CASSLTYANTEAFF. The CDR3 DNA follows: TGTGCCAGCAGCTTAACGTATGCGAACACTGAAGCTTTCTTT.

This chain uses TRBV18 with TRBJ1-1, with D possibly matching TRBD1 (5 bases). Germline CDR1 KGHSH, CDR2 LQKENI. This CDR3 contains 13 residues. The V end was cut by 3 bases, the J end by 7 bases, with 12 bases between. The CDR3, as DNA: TGTGCCAGCTCACCCGGGGGGTTAGGTGAAGCTTTCTTT. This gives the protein CASSPGGLGEAFF.

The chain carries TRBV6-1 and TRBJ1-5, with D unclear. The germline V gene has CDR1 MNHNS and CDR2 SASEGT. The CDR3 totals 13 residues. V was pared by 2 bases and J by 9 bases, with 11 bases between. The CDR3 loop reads CASSESYRMPQHF. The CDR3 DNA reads TGTGCCAGCAGTGAATCTTATAGGATGCCCCAGCATTTT.

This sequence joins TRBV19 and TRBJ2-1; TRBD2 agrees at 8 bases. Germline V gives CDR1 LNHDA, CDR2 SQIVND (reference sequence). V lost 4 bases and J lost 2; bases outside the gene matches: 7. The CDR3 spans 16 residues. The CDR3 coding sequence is TGTGCCAGTAGTAGTTTTAGCGGGACTGCCTACAATGAGCAGTTCTTC. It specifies CASSSFSGTAYNEQFF.

The CDR3 nucleotides read TGTGCCAGCAGTTTCCACGAGCAGTACTTC. Translating gives CASSFHEQYF. The rearrangement joins TRBV12-3 or TRBV12-4 to TRBJ2-7; D uncertain. The CDR3 contains 10 residues. V dropped 3 bases and J dropped 5 bases, with 2 bases sitting between them.

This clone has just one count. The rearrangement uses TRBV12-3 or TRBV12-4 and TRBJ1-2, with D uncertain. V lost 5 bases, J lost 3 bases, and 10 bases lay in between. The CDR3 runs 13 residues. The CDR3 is CASSKTNHYGYTF. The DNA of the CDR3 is TGTGCCAGCAGTAAGACGAACCACTATGGCTACACCTTC.